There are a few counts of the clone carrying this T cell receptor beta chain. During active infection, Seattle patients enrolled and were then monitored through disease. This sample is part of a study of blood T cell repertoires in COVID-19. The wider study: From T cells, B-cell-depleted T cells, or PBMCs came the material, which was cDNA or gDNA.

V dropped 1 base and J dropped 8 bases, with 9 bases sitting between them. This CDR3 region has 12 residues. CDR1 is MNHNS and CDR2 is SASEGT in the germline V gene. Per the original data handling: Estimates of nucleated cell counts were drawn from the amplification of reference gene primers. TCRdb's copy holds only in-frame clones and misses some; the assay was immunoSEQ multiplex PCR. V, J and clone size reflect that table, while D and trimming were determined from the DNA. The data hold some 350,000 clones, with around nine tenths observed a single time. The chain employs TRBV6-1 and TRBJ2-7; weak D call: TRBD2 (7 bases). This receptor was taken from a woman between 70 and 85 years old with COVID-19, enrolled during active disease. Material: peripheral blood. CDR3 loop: CASSEGGGQQYF. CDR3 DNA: TGTGCCAGCAGTGAAGGGGGGGGGCAGCAGTACTTC.